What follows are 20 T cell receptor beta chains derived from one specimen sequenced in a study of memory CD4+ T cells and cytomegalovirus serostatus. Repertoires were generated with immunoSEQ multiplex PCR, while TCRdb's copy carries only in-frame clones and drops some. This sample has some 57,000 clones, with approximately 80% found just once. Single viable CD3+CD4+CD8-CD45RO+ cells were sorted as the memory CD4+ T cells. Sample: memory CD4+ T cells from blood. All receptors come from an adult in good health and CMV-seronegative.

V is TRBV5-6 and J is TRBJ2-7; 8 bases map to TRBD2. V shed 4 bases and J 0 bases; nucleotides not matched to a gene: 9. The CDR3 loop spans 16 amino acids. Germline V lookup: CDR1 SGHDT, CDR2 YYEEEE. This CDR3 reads CASSPTQRENSYEQYF. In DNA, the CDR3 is TGTGCCAGCAGCCCGACCCAGCGGGAGAACTCCTACGAGCAGTACTTC. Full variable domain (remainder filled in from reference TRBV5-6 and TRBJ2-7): DAGVTQSPTHLIKTRGQQVTLRCSPKSGHDTVSWYQQALGQGPQFIFQYYEEEERQRGNFPDRFSGHQFPNYSSELNVNALLLGDSALYLCASSPTQRENSYEQYFGPGTRLTVT.

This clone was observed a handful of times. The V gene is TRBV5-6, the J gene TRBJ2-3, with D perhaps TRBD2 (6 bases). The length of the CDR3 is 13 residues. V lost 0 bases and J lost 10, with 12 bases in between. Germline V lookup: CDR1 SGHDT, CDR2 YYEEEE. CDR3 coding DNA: TGTGCCAGCAGCTTGGTTGGGACTCTGGCGCAGTATTTT. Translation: CASSLVGTLAQYF.

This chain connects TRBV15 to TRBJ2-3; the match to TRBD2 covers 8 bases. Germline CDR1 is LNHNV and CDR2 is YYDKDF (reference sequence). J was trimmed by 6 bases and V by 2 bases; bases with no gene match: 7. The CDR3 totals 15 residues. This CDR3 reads CATSRNPGGHDTQYF. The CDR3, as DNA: TGTGCCACCAGCAGAAATCCGGGGGGGCACGATACGCAGTATTTT.

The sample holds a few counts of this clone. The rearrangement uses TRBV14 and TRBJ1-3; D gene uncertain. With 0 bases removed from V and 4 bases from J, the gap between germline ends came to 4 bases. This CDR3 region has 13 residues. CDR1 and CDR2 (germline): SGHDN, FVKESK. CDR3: CASSQDRGNTIYF. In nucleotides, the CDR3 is TGTGCCAGCAGCCAAGATCGGGGAAACACCATATATTTT. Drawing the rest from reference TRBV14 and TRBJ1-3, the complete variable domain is EAGVTQFPSHSVIEKGQTVTLRCDPISGHDNLYWYRRVMGKEIKFLLHFVKESKQDESGMPNNRFLAERTGGTYSTLKVQPAELEDSGVYFCASSQDRGNTIYFGEGSWLTVV.

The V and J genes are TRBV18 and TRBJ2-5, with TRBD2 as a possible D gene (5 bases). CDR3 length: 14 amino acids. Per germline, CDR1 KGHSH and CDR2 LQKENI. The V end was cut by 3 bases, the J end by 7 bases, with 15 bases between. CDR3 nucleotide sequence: TGTGCCAGCTCACCCCCCGGGCAGGCGGGGACCCAGTACTTC. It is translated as CASSPPGQAGTQYF. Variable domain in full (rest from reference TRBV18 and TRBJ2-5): NAGVMQNPRHLVRRRGQEARLRCSPMKGHSHVYWYRQLPEEGLKFMVYLQKENIIDESGMPKERFSAEFPKEGPSILRIQQVVRGDSAAYFCASSPPGQAGTQYFGPGTRLLVL.

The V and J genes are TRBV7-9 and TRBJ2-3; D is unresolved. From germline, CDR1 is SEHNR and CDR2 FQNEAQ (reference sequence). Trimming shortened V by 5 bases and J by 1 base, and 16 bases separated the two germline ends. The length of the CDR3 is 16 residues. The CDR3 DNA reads TGTGCCAGCAGCGCCCCCCGGAATTCGGGCACAGATACGCAGTATTTT. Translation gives CASSAPRNSGTDTQYF.

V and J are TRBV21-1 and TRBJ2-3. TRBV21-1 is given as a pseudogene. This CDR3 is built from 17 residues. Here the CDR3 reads CASSKHGYDPAPDTQYF. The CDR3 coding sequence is TGTGCCAGCAGCAAACACGGCTACGATCCTGCCCCCGATACGCAGTATTTT.

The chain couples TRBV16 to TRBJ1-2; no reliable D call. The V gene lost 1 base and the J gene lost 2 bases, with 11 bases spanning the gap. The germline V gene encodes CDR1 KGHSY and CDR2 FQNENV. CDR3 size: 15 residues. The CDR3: CASSQWQDGNYGYTF. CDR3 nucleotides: TGTGCCAGCAGCCAATGGCAGGACGGCAACTATGGCTACACCTTC.

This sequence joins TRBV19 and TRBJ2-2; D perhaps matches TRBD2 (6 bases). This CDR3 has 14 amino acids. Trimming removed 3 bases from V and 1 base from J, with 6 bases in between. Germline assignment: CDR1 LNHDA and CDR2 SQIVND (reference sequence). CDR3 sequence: CASSMGGNTGELFF. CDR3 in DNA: TGTGCCAGTAGTATGGGGGGGAACACCGGGGAGCTGTTTTTT. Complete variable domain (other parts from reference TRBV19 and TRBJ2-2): DGGITQSPKYLFRKEGQNVTLSCEQNLNHDAMYWYRQDPGQGLRLIYYSQIVNDFQKGDIAEGYSVSREKKESFPLTVTSAQKNPTAFYLCASSMGGNTGELFFGEGSRLTVL.

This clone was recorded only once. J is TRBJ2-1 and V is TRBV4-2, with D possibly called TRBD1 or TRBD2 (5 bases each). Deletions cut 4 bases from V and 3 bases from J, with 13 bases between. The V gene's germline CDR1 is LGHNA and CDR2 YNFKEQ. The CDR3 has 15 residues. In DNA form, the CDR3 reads TGTGCCAGCAGCCTGAACCGGGACGTCTACAATGAGCAGTTCTTC. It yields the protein CASSLNRDVYNEQFF.

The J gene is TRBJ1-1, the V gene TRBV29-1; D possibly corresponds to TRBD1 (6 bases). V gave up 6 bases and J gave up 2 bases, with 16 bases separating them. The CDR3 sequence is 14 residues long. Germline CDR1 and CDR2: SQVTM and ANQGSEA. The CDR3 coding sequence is TGCAGCGTCCGGAGGGCCGGGACAAACACTGAAGCTTTCTTT. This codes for CSVRRAGTNTEAFF. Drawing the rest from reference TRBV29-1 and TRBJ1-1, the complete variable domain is SAVISQKPSRDICQRGTSLTIQCQVDSQVTMMFWYRQQPGQSLTLIATANQGSEATYESGFVIDKFPISRPNLTFSTLTVSNMSPEDSSIYLCSVRRAGTNTEAFFGQGTRLTVV.

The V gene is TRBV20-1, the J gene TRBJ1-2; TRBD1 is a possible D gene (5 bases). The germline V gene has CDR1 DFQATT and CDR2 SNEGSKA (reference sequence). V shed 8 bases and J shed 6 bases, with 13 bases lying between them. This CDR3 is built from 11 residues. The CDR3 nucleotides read TGCAGTTCGAGCAGGGTGAATGGCTACACCTTC. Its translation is CSSSRVNGYTF.

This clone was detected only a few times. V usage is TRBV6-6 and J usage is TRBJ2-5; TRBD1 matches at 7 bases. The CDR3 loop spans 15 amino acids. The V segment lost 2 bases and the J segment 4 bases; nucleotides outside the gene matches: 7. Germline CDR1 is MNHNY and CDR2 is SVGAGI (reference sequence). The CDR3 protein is CASSYGTADGETQYF. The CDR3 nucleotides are TGTGCCAGCAGTTACGGGACAGCCGACGGAGAGACCCAGTACTTC.

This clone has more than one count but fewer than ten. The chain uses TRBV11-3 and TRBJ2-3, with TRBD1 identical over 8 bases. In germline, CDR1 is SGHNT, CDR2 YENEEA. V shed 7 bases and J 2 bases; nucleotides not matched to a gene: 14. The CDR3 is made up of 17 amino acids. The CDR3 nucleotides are TGTGCCAGCACCCACCAGTGGACAGGGCCCCACACAGATACGCAGTATTTT. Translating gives CASTHQWTGPHTDTQYF.

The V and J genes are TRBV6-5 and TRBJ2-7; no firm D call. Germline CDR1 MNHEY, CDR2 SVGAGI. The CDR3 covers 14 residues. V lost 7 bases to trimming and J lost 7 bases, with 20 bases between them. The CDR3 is CASTAQAPGLEQYF. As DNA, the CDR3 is TGTGCCAGCACCGCACAAGCCCCTGGCTTAGAGCAGTACTTC.

CDR3 in amino acids: CASSERRGQGHEKLFF. The DNA of the CDR3 is TGTGCCAGCAGTGAAAGGAGAGGACAGGGACATGAAAAACTGTTTTTT. This chain links TRBV6-1 with TRBJ1-4; 8 bases agree with TRBD1. The V and J ends lost 2 bases and 6 bases, in that order; junction bases with no gene match: 8. Germline V gene sequence: CDR1 MNHNS, CDR2 SASEGT. This CDR3 spans 16 amino acids.

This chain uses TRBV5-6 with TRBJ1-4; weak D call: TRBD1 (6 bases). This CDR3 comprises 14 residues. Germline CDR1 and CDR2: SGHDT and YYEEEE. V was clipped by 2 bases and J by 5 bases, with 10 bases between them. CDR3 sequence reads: CASSLYQGNEKLFF. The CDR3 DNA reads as TGTGCCAGCAGCTTATACCAGGGGAATGAAAAACTGTTTTTT.

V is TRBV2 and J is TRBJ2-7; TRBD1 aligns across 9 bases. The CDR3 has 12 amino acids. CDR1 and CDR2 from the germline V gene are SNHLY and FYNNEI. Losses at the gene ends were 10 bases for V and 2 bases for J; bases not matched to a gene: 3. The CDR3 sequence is CATRQGAYEQYF. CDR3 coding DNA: TGTGCCACACGACAGGGGGCCTACGAGCAGTACTTC.

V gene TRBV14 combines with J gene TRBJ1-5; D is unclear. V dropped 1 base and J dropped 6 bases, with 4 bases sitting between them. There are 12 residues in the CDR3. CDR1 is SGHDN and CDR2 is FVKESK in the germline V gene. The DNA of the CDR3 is TGTGCCAGCAGCCAAGGATTTCAGCCCCAGCATTTT. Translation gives CASSQGFQPQHF.

The chain's CDR3 is CASSWGGYEQYF. The CDR3 nucleotides read TGTGCCAGCAGCTGGGGGGGCTACGAGCAGTACTTC. The chain couples TRBV5-6 to TRBJ2-7; 7 bases line up with TRBD2. This CDR3 contains 12 residues. Germline V gene sequence: CDR1 SGHDT, CDR2 YYEEEE. V shed 3 bases and J 3 bases; nucleotides not matched to a gene: 0.